A selection of T cell receptor beta chains follows, all from one sample in a study of OX40 agonist ivuxolimab in advanced cancers. Sequenced by immunoSEQ multiplex PCR; TCRdb stores in-frame clones only, minus some. The data contain about 71,000 clones, about three quarters of them singletons. The sample consisted of CD4+ or CD8+ T cells sorted from blood, taken in a trial of the OX40 agonist ivuxolimab. The receptors stem from an adult with an advanced solid tumor such as melanoma, head and neck, liver or kidney cancer. Both conserved end residues are part of each CDR3. A D gene is named only where the DNA matches it firmly. Clone size is shown for a subset of rows, as once, few, many or a class of expanded clone.

TRBV9	TRBJ1-4	-	-	TGTGCCAGCAGCGTATCGCCTAATGAAAAACTGTTTTTT	CASSVSPNEKLFF
TRBV7-9	TRBJ1-1	-	-	TGTGCCAGCAGCTTATCTGCGAACACTGAAGCTTTCTTT	CASSLSANTEAFF
TRBV4-3	TRBJ1-4	-	-	TGCGCCAGCAGCCAAGATGTTCACCGGGATCTTAATGAAAAACTGTTTTTT	CASSQDVHRDLNEKLFF
TRBV30	TRBJ1-1	-	-	TGTGCCTGGAGTCCCCCCGGCAGGGATACTGAAGCTTTCTTT	CAWSPPGRDTEAFF
TRBV4-1	TRBJ2-1	TRBD1	-	TGCGCCAGCAGCCCGGGACAGGGGTCCCCCGAGCAGTTCTTC	CASSPGQGSPEQFF
TRBV11-2	TRBJ2-7	-	once	TGTGCCAGCAGCTGGTCGGGGAGGCACGAGCAGTACTTC	CASSWSGRHEQYF
TRBV7-3	TRBJ2-7	TRBD2	-	TGTGCCAGCAGCTTAGAGAGACTAGCGGGAGACGAGCAGTACTTC	CASSLERLAGDEQYF
TRBV11-3	TRBJ1-1	-	few	TGTGCCAGCAGCTTAGAGACAGGCGCGGTCTACACTGAAGCTTTCTTT	CASSLETGAVYTEAFF
TRBV10-3	TRBJ1-1	TRBD1	-	TGTGCCATCCGGCAGGGGGTTGAAGCTTTCTTT	CAIRQGVEAFF
TRBV2	TRBJ2-2	-	-	TGTGCCAGCAGGGGGGGACAGTCCGCGAACACCGGGGAGCTGTTTTTT	CASRGGQSANTGELFF
TRBV28	TRBJ1-5	-	-	TGTGCCAGCAGTTTAGGACAGAGCAATCAGCCCCAGCATTTT	CASSLGQSNQPQHF
TRBV6-6	TRBJ1-1	TRBD1	-	TGTGCCAGCAGCATAGAGGGACAGCCCTCCAGTGAAGCTTTCTTT	CASSIEGQPSSEAFF